This TCR beta chain came from a study of graft-versus-host responses after intestinal transplantation. Study as a whole: Each patient got anti-thymocyte globulin induction, then tacrolimus and steroids for around three years.

Turning to this clone: Its antigen remains unknown.

Notes on the study in general: Allografts from individuals with graft-donor T cell macrochimerism displayed high graft-versus-host to host-versus-graft clonal ratios. Circulating GvH clones peaking coincided with falling HvG clones soon after transplant. GvH clones were identified in recipient marrow, with some first appearing in ileum or blood.

Germline V lookup: CDR1 SNHLY, CDR2 FYNNEI. The CDR3 is 16 amino acids. Trimming removed 0 bases from V and 7 bases from J, with 13 bases in between. TCRdb's copy holds only in-frame clones and misses some; the assay was immunoSEQ multiplex PCR. The sample has around 70,000 clones, approximately 88% seen once. This TCR was sampled from a human donor who received an intestinal transplant. This specimen consisted of unstimulated CD8+ T cells sorted from spleen or lymph node cells, obtained before intestinal transplant. The chain uses TRBV2 and TRBJ1-6; possible D gene TRBD1, 5 bases. The CDR3, as DNA: TGTGCCAGCAGTGAAGCGCAGGTGCAGGGAAATTCACCCCTCCACTTT. This translates into CASSEAQVQGNSPLHF. The full variable domain, with the rest looked up from reference TRBV2 and TRBJ1-6, is EPEVTQTPSHQVTQMGQEVILRCVPISNHLYFYWYRQILGQKVEFLVSFYNNEISEKSEIFDDQFSVERPDGSNFTLKIRSTKLEDSAMYFCASSEAQVQGNSPLHFGNGTRLTVT.